This TCR beta chain was observed in a study of post-analysis software for immune sequencing data. Study in general: Patients with relapsing-remitting, secondary progressive and progressive-relapsing multiple sclerosis courses were all represented. Study-level points and caveats: Analysis by F measure revealed that same-batch samples clustered strongly together. Four to six TRBV segments were more frequent in patients than controls; TRBV5-6, TRBV5-1 and TRBV20-1 belonged to this group.

Per germline, CDR1 SQVTM and CDR2 ANQGSEA. The ends were cut back, 2 bases at V and 4 bases at J, with 14 bases in the middle. The CDR3 loop spans 14 amino acids. Each TCR beta cDNA library carried unique molecular identifiers. MiXCR, applied by TCRdb to the PCR reads, yields one record per CDR3 protein. The table includes roughly 540,000 distinct CDR3 sequences, around 36% detected once. This clonotype occurred once. No antigen is known for it. Sample: blood. The chain has TRBV29-1 and TRBJ1-2; tentatively, D is TRBD1 (5 bases). This receptor was taken from a girl aged 2-17 years with multiple sclerosis. The CDR3 DNA reads TGCAGCGTTGAACGGGACGGCTATGGCTATGGCTACACCTTC. Residues: CSVERDGYGYGYTF.